This entry lists 26 T cell receptor beta chains sequenced from one sample in a study of post-analysis software for immune sequencing data. These TCRs are of unknown antigen specificity. The study's findings and limits: In patients, a few TRBV segments were more frequent than in controls, with TRBV5-6, TRBV5-1 and TRBV20-1 among them.

Presence of unique molecular identifiers characterized the TCR beta cDNA libraries. TCRdb ran MiXCR on the PCR reads and lists one entry per CDR3 protein. The table lists under 900,000 distinct CDR3 sequences, approximately 50% of them singletons. The specimen sequenced was blood. These receptors were collected from a girl under 18 with multiple sclerosis.

The sample holds a few counts of this clonotype. The gene calls are TRBV7-2 and TRBJ1-2; D not certain. V lost 3 bases to trimming and J lost 1 base, with 12 bases between them. The CDR3 totals 15 residues. Looked up from germline, CDR1 is SGHTA and CDR2 is FQGNSA. The CDR3: CASSFPGRINYGYTF. Here the CDR3 DNA reads TGTGCCAGCAGCTTCCCGGGTCGGATTAACTATGGCTACACCTTC.

The genes are TRBV10-2 and TRBJ2-7, with D perhaps being TRBD1 or TRBD2 (5 bases each). CDR3 length: 14 amino acids. Germline lookup yields CDR1 WSHSY and CDR2 SAAADI. V gave up 9 bases and J gave up 5 bases, with 20 bases separating them. The CDR3 DNA reads as TGCGCCAGTGGAGCGAGCAGGGAGTCTCACGAGCAGTACTTC. Encoded protein: CASGASRESHEQYF.

This clonotype was observed a handful of times. This rearrangement joins TRBV20-1 to TRBJ2-4; D remains unclear. The J call may be wrong; the DNA end is better matched by TRBJ2-7. The germline V gene encodes CDR1 DFQATT and CDR2 SNEGSKA (reference sequence). This CDR3 has 12 amino acids. The CDR3 loop is CSVHASNYEQYF. In DNA, the CDR3 is TGCAGTGTCCACGCCTCCAACTACGAGCAGTACTTC.

The rearrangement uses TRBV20-1 and TRBJ2-3; D is perhaps TRBD2 (6 bases). Germline V CDR1 and CDR2: DFQATT, SNEGSKA (reference sequence). Trimming took off 1 base at V and 1 base at J, with 15 bases between the two ends. This CDR3 has 16 amino acids. The DNA of the CDR3 is TGCAGTGCTAGAGGAGGGACTCCCACCCGCACAGATACGCAGTATTTT. It is translated as CSARGGTPTRTDTQYF.

This clonotype was counted only a few times. This rearrangement joins TRBV7-3 to TRBJ1-2, with a tentative D call TRBD1 (6 bases). V gave up 0 bases and J gave up 5 bases, with 22 bases separating them. CDR3 length: 18 residues. CDR1 and CDR2 from the germline V gene are SGHTA and FQGTGA. CDR3 in amino acids: CASSLTGAGGLQRYGYTF. The CDR3 nucleotides read TGTGCCAGCAGCTTAACCGGCGCGGGGGGGCTGCAGCGATATGGCTACACCTTC.

The rearrangement uses TRBV29-1 and TRBJ1-2; TRBD1 matches 7 bases. V shed 3 bases, J shed 4 bases, and the junction held 5 bases outside the gene matches. The CDR3 has 13 residues. The V gene's germline CDR1 is SQVTM and CDR2 ANQGSEA. As DNA, the CDR3 is TGCAGCGTTGACAAAGGGGGCGGCTATGGCTACACCTTC. Encoded protein: CSVDKGGGYGYTF.

This clonotype was recorded a few times. The chain carries TRBV20-1 and TRBJ2-1; maybe TRBD2 (6 bases). This CDR3 contains 12 residues. The germline CDR1 and CDR2 sequences are DFQATT and SNEGSKA (reference sequence). Trimming took off 2 bases at V and 10 bases at J, with 12 bases between the two ends. CDR3 amino acids: CSARREGLEQFF. The CDR3 DNA reads as TGCAGTGCTAGACGAGAGGGACTCGAGCAGTTCTTC.

This clonotype was detected once. This chain connects TRBV7-3 to TRBJ2-1; 14 bases fit TRBD2. Per germline, CDR1 SGHTA and CDR2 FQGTGA. V gave up 9 bases and J gave up 5 bases; unmatched junction bases: 3. The CDR3 is 14 amino acids. The CDR3 loop is CASGTSGGDNEQFF. The DNA for the CDR3 is TGTGCCAGTGGGACTAGCGGGGGTGACAATGAGCAGTTCTTC.

V is TRBV3-1 and J is TRBJ1-1, with 7 bases lining up with TRBD1. Germline CDR1 is LGHDT and CDR2 is YNNKEL (reference sequence). With 4 bases clipped from V and 8 bases from J, the junction kept 7 bases outside the gene matches. This CDR3 contains 13 residues. In DNA form, the CDR3 reads TGTGCCAGCAGCCGGGTAAACAGGGGAGAAGCTTTCTTT. Translating it yields CASSRVNRGEAFF.

The gene calls are TRBV9 and TRBJ2-7; D is perhaps TRBD1 (5 bases). The germline gives CDR1 SGDLS, CDR2 YYNGEE. Trimming shortened V by 0 bases and J by 5 bases, and 9 bases separated the two germline ends. The length of the CDR3 is 13 residues. CDR3 coding DNA: TGTGCCAGCAGCGTAGCAGGGTACCACGAGCAGTACTTC. Translated, it gives CASSVAGYHEQYF.

The chain combines TRBV7-2 with TRBJ1-2, with 8 bases matching TRBD1. The germline V gene encodes CDR1 SGHTA and CDR2 FQGNSA. The CDR3 contains 15 residues. The junction had 7 bases not matched to a gene; V was cut back by 1 base and J by 6 bases. Here the CDR3 reads CASSLVDRDPNGYTF. The CDR3 DNA reads as TGTGCCAGCAGCTTAGTGGACAGGGATCCAAATGGCTACACCTTC.

Of note for this clonotype: A read error may account for a junction end that differs from germline. J is TRBJ2-1 and V is TRBV12-3 or TRBV12-4; TRBD2 matches 9 bases. The CDR3 has 15 amino acids. The CDR3 DNA is TGTGCCAGCAGGTTAGCGGGGGATGTCCAAGAGACCCAGTTCTTC. Translated, it gives CASRLAGDVQETQFF.

This clonotype was picked up one time. The J gene is TRBJ2-7, the V gene TRBV5-1; TRBD1 agrees at 9 bases. Trimming took 0 bases from V and 4 from J; bases not matched to a gene: 5. CDR1 and CDR2 from the germline V gene are SGHRS and YFSETQ. This CDR3 is 15 amino acids long. The CDR3 reads CASSLGRTGVYEQYF. CDR3 sequence (DNA): TGCGCCAGCAGCTTGGGTAGGACAGGGGTTTACGAGCAGTACTTC.

This clonotype was counted a few times. The V call is TRBV7-2, the J call TRBJ2-1; maybe TRBD1 (5 bases). Germline lookup yields CDR1 SGHTA and CDR2 FQGNSA. This CDR3 is 15 amino acids long. Trimming took off 1 base at V and 2 bases at J, with 9 bases between the two ends. The CDR3 DNA sequence: TGTGCCAGCAGCTTAGAGGGGCCCCCCTACAATGAGCAGTTCTTC. This translates into CASSLEGPPYNEQFF. The full variable domain, in which reference TRBV7-2 and TRBJ2-1 provide the parts outside the CDR3, is GAGVSQSPSNKVTEKGKDVELRCDPISGHTALYWYRQSLGQGLEFLIYFQGNSAPDKSGLPSDRFSAERTGGSVSTLTIQRTQQEDSAVYLCASSLEGPPYNEQFFGPGTRLTVL.

The V call is TRBV12-3 or TRBV12-4, the J call TRBJ2-1, with 7 positions matching TRBD2. The CDR3 extends over 15 amino acids. V trimming: 3 bases; J trimming: 14 bases; junction bases outside the gene matches: 16. The CDR3, as DNA: TGTGCCAGCAGTTTTGGGGCCCATGGCGGGGGACTGAAGTTCTTC. Amino acids: CASSFGAHGGGLKFF.

The genes are TRBV27 and TRBJ2-3; D remains unclear. This CDR3 has 12 amino acids. The V end was cut by 5 bases, the J end by 7 bases, with 10 bases between. Germline CDR1 reads MNHEY; CDR2 reads SMNVEV (reference sequence). DNA of the CDR3: TGTGCCAGCAGTAATAGTGGGTATACGCAGTATTTT. It codes for CASSNSGYTQYF.

The V call is TRBV11-2, the J call TRBJ2-5, with D unclear. The J call may be incorrect, as the DNA end agrees better with TRBJ2-7. This CDR3 region has 14 residues. Per the germline V gene, CDR1 is SGHAT and CDR2 is FQNNGV. CDR3 sequence reads: CASSLSWGLNEQYF. For the CDR3, the DNA is TGTGCCAGCAGCTTATCCTGGGGTTTGAACGAGCAGTACTTC.

In DNA, the CDR3 is TGCAGCGCCGGCTGGGCAGTAGAGACCCAGTACTTC. It encodes CSAGWAVETQYF. V usage is TRBV29-1 and J usage is TRBJ2-5; D is uncertain. CDR3 length: 12 amino acids. V lost 7 bases and J lost 4, with 13 bases in between. From germline, CDR1 is SQVTM and CDR2 ANQGSEA.

The gene calls are TRBV9 and TRBJ1-1; D might be TRBD1 (5 bases). V gave up 0 bases and J gave up 1 base, with 7 bases separating them. The CDR3 runs to 14 residues. Germline CDR1 reads SGDLS; CDR2 reads YYNGEE. The DNA for the CDR3 is TGTGCCAGCAGCGTAGTGGGGGAGAACACTGAAGCTTTCTTT. Protein sequence: CASSVVGENTEAFF.

J is TRBJ2-5 and V is TRBV15; D perhaps matches TRBD2 (6 bases). Germline V lookup: CDR1 LNHNV, CDR2 YYDKDF (reference sequence). This CDR3 is 17 amino acids long. Trimming took off 5 bases at V and 7 bases at J, with 26 bases between the two ends. The CDR3 nucleotides read TGTGCCACCAGCCTTCCGACGGGGGTCTGGTTTGAGGGGACCCAGTACTTC. Residues: CATSLPTGVWFEGTQYF.

The chain carries TRBV20-1 and TRBJ1-4; D is possibly TRBD1 (6 bases). The V gene lost 0 bases and the J gene lost 8 bases, with 22 bases spanning the gap. Per the germline V gene, CDR1 is DFQATT and CDR2 is SNEGSKA (reference sequence). There are 17 residues in the CDR3. The CDR3 nucleotides read TGCAGTGCTAGAGATTTGGGCAGGGGTCGACTAAAGGAAAAACTGTTTTTT. Its protein product is CSARDLGRGRLKEKLFF.

Only a few counts were recorded for this clonotype. The CDR3 DNA reads as TGTGCCATTTCCACGGGACAGGGCCCTAACTATGGCTACACCTTC. Protein product: CAISTGQGPNYGYTF. This chain joins TRBV10-3 and TRBJ1-2, with 9 positions matching TRBD1. V gave up 9 bases and J gave up 0 bases; unmatched junction bases: 8. From germline, CDR1 is ENHRY and CDR2 SYGVKD. The CDR3 runs 15 residues.

This clonotype showed up just a few times. The junction differs from germline at one of its ends, possibly a read error. The chain has TRBV27 and TRBJ2-5; TRBD1 matches 8 bases. This CDR3 contains 13 residues. CDR1 is MNHEY and CDR2 is SMNVEV in the germline V gene (reference sequence). The CDR3 reads CAGSFGTGETQYF. The CDR3 coding sequence is TGTGCCGGCAGTTTTGGGACAGGAGAGACCCAGTACTTC.

This rearrangement joins TRBV29-1 to TRBJ1-1; 7 bases match TRBD1. Germline values: CDR1 SQVTM, CDR2 ANQGSEA. The CDR3 spans 12 residues. J lost 8 bases, V lost 1 base, and 4 bases had no gene match. CDR3 DNA: TGCAGCGTTGAAGTTCAGGGGGAGGAAGCTTTCTTT. Residues: CSVEVQGEEAFF.

V and J are TRBV20-1 and TRBJ2-5, with D possibly TRBD2 on 5 matching bases. The CDR3 loop spans 12 amino acids. The V gene's germline CDR1 is DFQATT and CDR2 SNEGSKA (reference sequence). V was shortened by 3 bases and J by 4 bases, with 9 bases between the two germline ends. CDR3 nucleotides: TGCAGTGCTAGGGAGGTGACAGAGACCCAGTACTTC. The encoded protein is CSAREVTETQYF.

The chain links TRBV5-1 to TRBJ2-1; 10 nucleotides match TRBD2. The V segment lost 4 bases and the J segment 0 bases; nucleotides outside the gene matches: 16. There are 20 residues in the CDR3. From germline, CDR1 is SGHRS and CDR2 YFSETQ. CDR3 nucleotide sequence: TGCGCCAGCAGCCCTTTTGGGCTAGCGGGAGTAGAGACCTCCTACAATGAGCAGTTCTTC. It encodes CASSPFGLAGVETSYNEQFF. The whole variable domain, remainder taken from reference TRBV5-1 and TRBJ2-1, is KAGVTQTPRYLIKTRGQQVTLSCSPISGHRSVSWYQQTPGQGLQFLFEYFSETQRNKGNFPGRFSGRQFSNSRSEMNVSTLELGDSALYLCASSPFGLAGVETSYNEQFFGPGTRLTVL.